This T cell receptor beta chain derives from a study of T-cell memory formation after mild COVID-19. A single record per CDR3 protein comes from TCRdb applying MiXCR to the 5' RACE reads. The table lists roughly 250,000 distinct CDR3 sequences, around 17% of them singletons. Trimming took off 7 bases at V and 5 bases at J, with 14 bases between the two ends. The CDR3 extends over 12 amino acids. Germline V gene lookup returns CDR1 DFQATT and CDR2 SNEGSKA (reference sequence). This clonotype occurred a few times. The source is a man younger than 35 who had mild COVID-19 (a few samples of this study predate the infection). Cell type and time point are not known. The rearrangement joins TRBV20-1 to TRBJ1-2; D not certain. Sample: PBMCs or a T cell subset sorted from them (not recorded which). The CDR3 reads CSGQDPGYGYTF. The CDR3 DNA reads TGCAGTGGGCAGGACCCCGGGTATGGCTACACCTTC.